The T cell receptor beta chain under discussion was sequenced for a study of tissue T cells after allogeneic stem cell transplantation (dated by TCRdb to 2021 to 2024). Background on the whole study: The study profiled TCR beta repertoires in many tissues obtained from research autopsies of patients with and without GVHD, and also in mouse models of GVHD. On the human side, the study was prospective and observational, with no blinding or randomization.

Concerning this clone itself: Its antigen remains unidentified. Mouse gene names and germline sequences are the ones reported for this receptor. The read stops 1 residue short of the end of the CDR3; the missing end is completed from the germline J gene.

Library preparation employed the immunoSEQ multiplex PCR assay. Adaptive Biotechnologies performed the TCRbeta CDR3 sequencing at survey depth and reported CDR3 sequences, V/J genes, productive frequency and template counts. Amplification of TCR beta CDR3 regions started from genomic DNA instead of RNA. The study's own analysis went as follows. Pairwise repertoire overlap between tissues was quantified with Jensen-Shannon divergence, where 1 means complete divergence and 0 identical. Tissues were grouped by single-linkage agglomerative hierarchical clustering of pairwise JSD values, and the clustering results were shown as dendrograms. GLIPH2 was applied to all patient samples using simulation_depth 1000, kmer_min_depth 3, and cdr3_length_cutoff 8, and only groups with more than two unique CDR3s were retained. A standardized tissue-overlap score was calculated by extrapolating Jaccard GLIPH-group overlap across patients to a standard repertoire size of 1000 clones. Linear mixed-effect models, with tissue as a fixed effect and individual as a random effect, were used to test how diversity related to clinical or experimental variables. TCRdb carries this immuneACCESS record with in-frame sequences only. Its versions omit some clonotypes, under half of them owing to an unresolved V gene in the studies checked, with the rest unexplained. From that table come the V and J calls and clone size; the DNA was used to work out D and trimming. Within this sample are 48,000 or so clones, with around 73% of them counted one time only. The ten largest make up around 0.67% of the sample.

On the study overall, not on this receptor specifically: In both patients and mice, only a limited portion of the TCR repertoire detected in tissues was captured by blood and spleen T cells. Within patients, how anatomically similar the tissues were was a key factor in shaping TCR repertoire composition, regardless of disease or transplant status. The study did not establish which tissue TCRs were alloreactive or antigen-specific, and some clones may have been host cells that persisted. The patient cohort was small and varied clinically, and sampling depth was recognized as a limitation. Few T cell clones were found to be shared across patients, but shared repertoire signatures across patients were revealed in a tissue-specific fashion by motif-based clustering.

From V the trimming removes 3 bases and from J it removes 6 bases, while the gene matches leave 2 bases of the junction unaccounted for. CDR1 GFQATS and CDR2 STVNSAI were looked up in the germline V gene. From the cysteine through the phenylalanine, the CDR3 covers 12 amino acids. Sequencing covers 33 bases of the CDR3, shown here with the frame starting at base 1. Recombination linked TRBV20 to TRBJ2-7; 10 nucleotides in the junction match TRBD2. Sample: sorted cells pooled from one or two spleens. This receptor was identified in a pool of C57BL/6 mice in good health. CDR3 DNA, as far as it was read: TGTGGTGCTAGCCTGGGGGGGCGTGAACAGTAC. It specifies CGASLGGREQY. In full, the CDR3 is CGASLGGREQYF.